This T cell receptor beta chain was documented in a study of T cell repertoires in cytomegalovirus infection. Study summary: Carrying CMV and the relevant HLA type showed in public TCR beta signatures.

The V end lost 1 base, the J end lost 4 bases, and 16 bases lay between the germline ends. In germline, CDR1 is SGHVS, CDR2 FQNEAQ. The CDR3 covers 16 residues. MiXCR, run by TCRdb on the reads, gives a single entry per CDR3 protein. This sample has about 250,000 distinct CDR3 sequences, with over 15% found just once. This clonotype was recorded many times. J is TRBJ1-1 and V is TRBV7-8; D gene uncertain. The sequenced sample was CD8+ T cells from PBMCs. This receptor was taken from a human donor in good health (CMV status not recorded). Some clones in this sample may be carry-over from other donors' samples. The DNA for the CDR3 is TGTGCCAGCAGCTTAGGTGTGGCAGGTTTGGGCACTGAAGCTTTCTTT. Translated: CASSLGVAGLGTEAFF. The variable domain in full, with the rest retrieved from reference TRBV7-8 and TRBJ1-1, is GAGVSQSPRYKVAKRGQDVALRCDPISGHVSLFWYQQALGQGPEFLTYFQNEAQLDKSGLPSDRFFAERPEGSVSTLKIQRTQQEDSAVYLCASSLGVAGLGTEAFFGQGTRLTVV.